The rows below give T cell receptor beta chains drawn from one sample of a study of beta chain features in type 1 diabetes. The assay was immunoSEQ multiplex PCR, and TCRdb's table has in-frame clones only and misses some. The data show 600,000 or so clones, about an eighth seen once. Sequenced sample: naive CD4+ T cells from blood. The receptor set was obtained from a man younger than 35 with type 1 diabetes. The CDR3 runs from the conserved cysteine through the conserved F or W. Each record gives: V gene, clone size, J gene, D gene, CDR3 protein, CDR3 DNA. The D gene is left open where the match is weak. Size is omitted from some rows. Given values are once, few, many or a class for expanded clones.

V gene: TRBV7-9
clone size: .
J gene: TRBJ2-5
D gene: TRBD1
CDR3 protein: CASSSGGGGETQYF
CDR3 DNA: TGTGCCAGCAGCTCAGGGGGCGGAGGGGAGACCCAGTACTTC

V gene: TRBV23-1
clone size: once
J gene: TRBJ2-7
D gene: .
CDR3 protein: CASSQSLQGYGSTSYEQYF
CDR3 DNA: TGCGCCAGCAGTCAATCATTACAGGGATACGGGAGTACCTCCTACGAGCAGTACTTC

V gene: TRBV30
clone size: few
J gene: TRBJ2-7
D gene: .
CDR3 protein: CAWSALPGHIGDF
CDR3 DNA: TGTGCCTGGAGCGCACTCCCGGGACACATCGGGGACTTC

V gene: TRBV30
clone size: .
J gene: TRBJ1-1
D gene: TRBD1
CDR3 protein: CAWKGAVRGGFEAFF
CDR3 DNA: TGTGCCTGGAAGGGCGCAGTAAGAGGGGGCTTCGAAGCTTTCTTT

V gene: TRBV7-3
clone size: few
J gene: TRBJ1-6
D gene: TRBD1
CDR3 protein: CASSPTGTAHNSPLHF
CDR3 DNA: TGTGCCAGCAGCCCCACCGGGACAGCTCATAATTCACCCCTCCACTTT

V gene: TRBV7-8
clone size: .
J gene: TRBJ1-1
D gene: .
CDR3 protein: CASSLVAGVAEAFF
CDR3 DNA: TGTGCCAGCAGCTTAGTTGCCGGTGTCGCTGAAGCTTTCTTT

V gene: TRBV29-1
clone size: few
J gene: TRBJ2-7
D gene: .
CDR3 protein: CSVEVLRGYEQYF
CDR3 DNA: TGCAGCGTTGAAGTTCTCCGGGGCTACGAGCAGTACTTC

V gene: TRBV19
clone size: .
J gene: TRBJ2-2
D gene: .
CDR3 protein: CASRPGTNSPGELFF
CDR3 DNA: TGTGCCAGCCGACCTGGGACAAATTCCCCCGGGGAGCTGTTTTTT

V gene: TRBV18
clone size: .
J gene: TRBJ2-7
D gene: .
CDR3 protein: CASSPPARDDEQYF
CDR3 DNA: TGTGCCAGCTCACCACCTGCCAGGGACGACGAGCAGTACTTC

V gene: TRBV30
clone size: once
J gene: TRBJ2-5
D gene: .
CDR3 protein: CAWGQFQETQYF
CDR3 DNA: TGTGCCTGGGGGCAGTTCCAAGAGACCCAGTACTTC

V gene: TRBV5-1
clone size: .
J gene: TRBJ2-5
D gene: .
CDR3 protein: CASSLMWGLAQGETQYF
CDR3 DNA: TGCGCCAGCAGCTTGATGTGGGGTCTAGCTCAAGGGGAGACCCAGTACTTC

V gene: TRBV5-1
clone size: .
J gene: TRBJ1-5
D gene: .
CDR3 protein: CASSFTGQWDQPQHF
CDR3 DNA: TGCGCCAGCAGCTTCACAGGACAGTGGGATCAGCCCCAGCATTTT

V gene: TRBV6-4
clone size: few
J gene: TRBJ1-1
D gene: .
CDR3 protein: CASSDVNTEAFF
CDR3 DNA: TGTGCCAGCAGTGATGTAAACACTGAAGCTTTCTTT

V gene: TRBV28
clone size: .
J gene: TRBJ1-1
D gene: .
CDR3 protein: CASSSRRKVVTEAFF
CDR3 DNA: TGTGCCAGCAGTTCCCGGAGAAAAGTGGTAACTGAAGCTTTCTTT

V gene: TRBV11-2
clone size: .
J gene: TRBJ1-2
D gene: .
CDR3 protein: CASSLLPGHDGYTF
CDR3 DNA: TGTGCCAGCAGCTTACTCCCAGGGCACGATGGCTACACCTTC

V gene: TRBV28
clone size: .
J gene: TRBJ2-1
D gene: .
CDR3 protein: CASWHMGRGENEQFF
CDR3 DNA: TGTGCCAGCTGGCATATGGGGCGCGGGGAGAATGAGCAGTTCTTC

V gene: TRBV2
clone size: .
J gene: TRBJ1-5
D gene: .
CDR3 protein: CASSEALRGNQPQHF
CDR3 DNA: TGTGCCAGCAGTGAAGCGCTTCGGGGGAATCAGCCCCAGCATTTT

V gene: TRBV9
clone size: few
J gene: TRBJ1-1
D gene: .
CDR3 protein: CASKKGGEFRVNTEAFF
CDR3 DNA: TGTGCCAGCAAAAAAGGAGGGGAATTCAGGGTGAACACTGAAGCTTTCTTT

V gene: TRBV30
clone size: few
J gene: TRBJ2-7
D gene: .
CDR3 protein: CAWSLGDEQYF
CDR3 DNA: TGTGCCTGGAGCCTGGGGGACGAGCAGTACTTC

V gene: TRBV5-4
clone size: .
J gene: TRBJ1-1
D gene: .
CDR3 protein: CASSSGGPDTEAFF
CDR3 DNA: TGTGCCAGCAGCTCGGGGGGTCCGGACACTGAAGCTTTCTTT

V gene: TRBV14
clone size: .
J gene: TRBJ1-6
D gene: .
CDR3 protein: CASSPGTSRPLHF
CDR3 DNA: TGTGCCAGCAGCCCTGGGACATCCAGACCCCTCCACTTT

V gene: TRBV7-2
clone size: .
J gene: TRBJ2-1
D gene: TRBD2
CDR3 protein: CASSPPAGGDNEQFF
CDR3 DNA: TGTGCCAGCAGCCCCCCAGCGGGAGGGGACAATGAGCAGTTCTTC

V gene: TRBV4-1
clone size: few
J gene: TRBJ2-2
D gene: TRBD2
CDR3 protein: CASSQDSGRAGTGELFF
CDR3 DNA: TGCGCCAGCAGCCAAGATAGCGGGAGGGCGGGCACCGGGGAGCTGTTTTTT

V gene: TRBV9
clone size: .
J gene: TRBJ2-3
D gene: TRBD2
CDR3 protein: CASSGQSGGNRTDTQYF
CDR3 DNA: TGTGCCAGCAGCGGCCAATCGGGGGGGAACAGGACAGATACGCAGTATTTT